The T cell receptor beta chain described here comes from a study of CD8 T cells in Susac syndrome. Random hexamers were used to reverse transcribe about 0.5 to 1 ug of RNA. TCRdb reprocessed the immunoSEQ multiplex PCR reads via MiXCR and lists one record per CDR3 protein. The table includes about 210,000 distinct CDR3 sequences, around 96% detected once. The CDR3 has 16 residues. V lost 5 bases and J 0 bases, leaving 11 bases between the germline ends. Sequencing of TCR beta was undertaken in CD8+ and CD4+ T cells derived from blood. This TCR was sampled from a human donor with multiple sclerosis. The specimen sequenced was CD4+ T cells from PBMCs. V gene TRBV12-3 or TRBV12-4 combines with J gene TRBJ2-6; D possibly matches TRBD1 or TRBD2 (5 bases each). CDR3 in amino acids: CASSPGLFSGANVLTF. The CDR3 nucleotides are TGTGCCAGCAGTCCGGGGCTGTTCTCTGGGGCCAACGTCCTGACTTTC.